Each of the 30 T cell receptor beta chains below was sequenced from the same sample in a study of technical replicates of blood from several donors. The method was immunoSEQ multiplex PCR; TCRdb's version includes in-frame clones alone and lacks a portion of them. This sample has around 67,000 clones, with approximately 86% found just once. Sequenced: PBMCs. These receptors originate from a human donor in good health. Some clones in this sample may be carry-over from other donors' samples.

The chain has TRBV6-5 and TRBJ2-3, with 8 bases identical to TRBD1. The CDR3 runs to 13 residues. The V and J ends lost 5 bases and 4 bases, in that order; junction bases with no gene match: 2. The germline CDR1 and CDR2 sequences are MNHEY and SVGAGI. The DNA of the CDR3 is TGTGCCAGCAGTCTACAGGGGGCAGATACGCAGTATTTT. Encoded protein: CASSLQGADTQYF.

DNA for the CDR3: TGTGCCAGCAGTCCCGGGACAGAAACCTACGAGCAGTACTTC. Amino acid sequence: CASSPGTETYEQYF. The gene calls are TRBV28 and TRBJ2-7; 7 bases are shared with TRBD1. The V gene's germline CDR1 is MDHEN and CDR2 SYDVKM. V was clipped by 5 bases and J by 2 bases; unmatched bases: 6. The CDR3 contains 14 residues.

This chain links TRBV5-1 with TRBJ1-4, with D possibly matching TRBD1 (5 bases). Germline-derived CDR1 and CDR2 are SGHRS and YFSETQ. The CDR3 length is 16 residues. V dropped 0 bases and J dropped 5 bases, with 14 bases sitting between them. The CDR3 loop is CASSLAGGRENEKLFF. CDR3 nucleotides: TGCGCCAGCAGCTTGGCCGGTGGCAGGGAAAATGAAAAACTGTTTTTT.

The CDR3 bases are TGTGCCAGCAGTCCCCCACAGAACTATGGCTACACCTTC. Amino acids: CASSPPQNYGYTF. The chain combines TRBV6-6 with TRBJ1-2; D not resolved. With 5 bases removed from V and 2 bases from J, the gap between germline ends came to 9 bases. The CDR3 has 13 residues. Germline lookup yields CDR1 MNHNY and CDR2 SVGAGI (reference sequence).

The chain recombines TRBV19 with TRBJ2-2, with 9 bases matching TRBD2. Trimming cost V 9 bases and J 3 bases; bases outside gene matches: 14. Germline V gene data show CDR1 as LNHDA and CDR2 as SQIVND (reference sequence). The CDR3 runs to 17 residues. The CDR3, as DNA: TGTGCCAGCCGGCGGGCTAGGGTAGCGGGGGACACCGGGGAGCTGTTTTTT. Its translation: CASRRARVAGDTGELFF.

The chain recombines TRBV30 with TRBJ2-2; D call uncertain. CDR3 length equals 12 residues. Germline V gene data show CDR1 as GTSNPN and CDR2 as SVGIG (reference sequence). V lost 4 bases, J lost 8 bases, and 11 bases lay in between. The CDR3 DNA is TGTGCCTGGACCCCCTCGGAGGGGGAGCTGTTTTTT. Its protein is CAWTPSEGELFF.

About this clone: Other DNA sequences in the same sample also yield this CDR3. J is TRBJ1-5 and V is TRBV6-1; D may be TRBD1 (6 bases). This CDR3 is built from 12 residues. Germline-derived CDR1 and CDR2 are MNHNS and SASEGT. With 6 bases removed from V and 4 bases from J, the gap between germline ends came to 7 bases. CDR3 bases: TGTGCCAGCAGACAGGGTAATCAGCCCCAGCATTTT. Translation: CASRQGNQPQHF.

The V and J genes are TRBV7-8 and TRBJ2-2, with TRBD2 matching over 10 bases. Germline CDR1 SGHVS, CDR2 FQNEAQ. J was trimmed by 5 bases and V by 6 bases; bases with no gene match: 6. CDR3 size: 15 residues. The CDR3 loop reads CASRASGSETGELFF. The CDR3 DNA sequence: TGTGCCAGCAGGGCTAGCGGGAGCGAAACCGGGGAGCTGTTTTTT.

V is TRBV13 and J is TRBJ2-7; TRBD2 matches 10 bases. Germline CDR1 reads PRHDT; CDR2 reads FYEKMQ (reference sequence). V lost 1 base to trimming and J lost 3 bases; unmatched junction nucleotides: 3. The CDR3 has 15 amino acids. This CDR3 is CASSLEGTSDYEQYF. CDR3 coding DNA: TGTGCCAGCAGCTTAGAAGGGACTAGCGACTACGAGCAGTACTTC.

The chain combines TRBV7-2 with TRBJ2-7, with TRBD2 matching over 8 bases. Germline trimming cut 4 bases from V and 3 bases from J; bases unmatched to any gene: 5. The CDR3 sequence is 14 residues long. Germline values: CDR1 SGHTA, CDR2 FQGNSA. The CDR3 loop reads CASSSLAVSYEQYF. Written as DNA, the CDR3 is TGTGCCAGCAGCTCACTAGCGGTTAGCTACGAGCAGTACTTC.

This chain links TRBV6-5 with TRBJ2-7; 8 nucleotides agree with TRBD2. The CDR3 loop spans 15 amino acids. The J segment lost 1 base and the V segment lost 4 bases, leaving 6 bases of the junction unmatched. The germline V gene has CDR1 MNHEY and CDR2 SVGAGI. DNA for the CDR3: TGTGCCAGCAGTTCCAGCGGGAGTATGTCCTACGAGCAGTACTTC. This encodes CASSSSGSMSYEQYF.

The V and J genes are TRBV6-1 and TRBJ2-1; tentative D call: TRBD2 (6 bases). Germline V gives CDR1 MNHNS, CDR2 SASEGT. The ends were cut back, 4 bases at V and 9 bases at J, with 22 bases in the middle. The CDR3 length is 16 residues. CDR3 nucleotides: TGTGCCAGCAGTGCCCGATCGGGTTCGGGAGTAGGTGAGCAGTTCTTC. It yields the protein CASSARSGSGVGEQFF.

V usage is TRBV2 and J usage is TRBJ2-7; TRBD1 might be the D (6 bases). Germline CDR1 is SNHLY and CDR2 is FYNNEI. The germline V and J ends were trimmed by 6 bases and 2 bases, with 17 bases remaining between them. The CDR3 length is 15 residues. CDR3 loop: CASRGTYRVAYEQYF. In DNA, the CDR3 is TGTGCCAGCAGGGGAACTTACAGGGTAGCCTACGAGCAGTACTTC.

This clone was counted only a few times. The V and J genes are TRBV5-6 and TRBJ2-7; 9 nucleotides agree with TRBD2. The germline V gene has CDR1 SGHDT and CDR2 YYEEEE. CDR3 length equals 17 residues. V was clipped by 2 bases and J by 4 bases; unmatched bases: 13. The CDR3 sequence: CASSFLTGGGAFYEQYF. CDR3 DNA: TGTGCCAGCAGCTTCCTAACGGGCGGGGGGGCCTTTTACGAGCAGTACTTC.

V usage is TRBV7-7 and J usage is TRBJ2-5; 8 bases agree with TRBD1. J gave up 5 bases and V 5 bases, and 4 bases lay outside the gene matches. The germline V gene has CDR1 SSHAT and CDR2 FNYEAQ (reference sequence). The CDR3 runs 13 residues. This chain's CDR3 is CASSRDRSETQYF. The DNA for the CDR3 is TGTGCCAGCAGCAGGGACAGGAGCGAGACCCAGTACTTC.

This rearrangement joins TRBV4-3 to TRBJ2-7; 9 bases match TRBD1. With 0 bases clipped from V and 6 bases from J, the junction kept 6 bases outside the gene matches. The length of the CDR3 is 15 residues. Germline CDR1 LGHNA, CDR2 YSLEER. The CDR3 is CASSQDRGQGSEQYF. In nucleotides, the CDR3 is TGCGCCAGCAGCCAAGATCGAGGACAGGGGTCCGAGCAGTACTTC.

The CDR3 coding sequence is TGCACCAGCAGCCCTTGGGGGGAAGTCCAAGAGACCCAGTACTTC. It codes for CTSSPWGEVQETQYF. J is TRBJ2-5 and V is TRBV1; TRBD2, as called in the table, went unchecked against the DNA. TRBV1 is given as a pseudogene. The CDR3 extends over 15 amino acids.

The V gene is TRBV6-1, the J gene TRBJ2-2, with D possibly being TRBD2 (7 bases). Germline assignment: CDR1 MNHNS and CDR2 SASEGT. V lost 3 bases and J 0 bases, leaving 17 bases between the germline ends. The CDR3 contains 18 residues. The CDR3 coding sequence is TGTGCCAGCAGTGAGGCGGGGGCCGACCTTGCGAACACCGGGGAGCTGTTTTTT. Its protein is CASSEAGADLANTGELFF.

This chain links TRBV30 with TRBJ2-7; 8 nucleotides align to TRBD2. This CDR3 has 13 amino acids. Germline CDR1 reads GTSNPN; CDR2 reads SVGIG (reference sequence). V lost 3 bases, J lost 2 bases, and 3 bases stayed unmatched. CDR3 in amino acids: CAWSGLAPYEQYF. The CDR3 region has the DNA TGTGCCTGGAGCGGACTAGCCCCCTACGAGCAGTACTTC.

The rearrangement joins TRBV7-2 to TRBJ2-5, with 11 bases that match TRBD2. V lost 0 bases, J lost 2 bases, and 2 bases stayed unmatched. The CDR3 contains 16 residues. The germline V gene has CDR1 SGHTA and CDR2 FQGNSA. The CDR3 nucleotides read TGTGCCAGCAGCTTAGCAACTAGCGGGGGACAAGAGACCCAGTACTTC. Translation: CASSLATSGGQETQYF.

The sample holds one count of this clone. The chain is built from TRBV19 and TRBJ1-5; no reliable D call. The CDR3 loop spans 14 amino acids. Trimming shortened V by 10 bases and J by 6 bases, and 19 bases separated the two germline ends. CDR1 LNHDA and CDR2 SQIVND come from the germline V gene (reference sequence). CDR3: CATKERVGSQPQHF. As DNA, the CDR3 is TGTGCCACCAAGGAGAGGGTAGGGAGTCAGCCCCAGCATTTT.

The J gene is TRBJ1-2, the V gene TRBV7-2; no definite D call. Germline CDR1 reads SGHTA; CDR2 reads FQGNSA. There are 11 residues in the CDR3. V lost 6 bases and J lost 7, with 9 bases in between. In nucleotides, the CDR3 is TGTGCCAGCAGTGAGGGATCTGGCTACACCTTC. Protein product: CASSEGSGYTF.

The count of this clone is one. The genes are TRBV6-5 and TRBJ2-7; D is perhaps TRBD2 (5 bases). Trimming shortened V by 0 bases and J by 6 bases, and 12 bases separated the two germline ends. CDR3 length: 14 amino acids. CDR1 and CDR2 from the germline V gene are MNHEY and SVGAGI. The chain's CDR3 is CASSYSGGPTEQYF. As DNA, the CDR3 is TGTGCCAGCAGTTACTCGGGCGGGCCAACCGAGCAGTACTTC.

The chain joins TRBV7-8 to TRBJ2-7; 7 positions match TRBD2. The CDR3 has 18 amino acids. The J segment lost 0 bases and the V segment lost 5 bases, leaving 16 bases of the junction unmatched. From germline, CDR1 is SGHVS and CDR2 FQNEAQ. The CDR3 region is CASSPPRFIRGDSYEQYF. The DNA for the CDR3 is TGTGCCAGCAGCCCCCCCCGGTTTATACGGGGGGACTCCTACGAGCAGTACTTC.

This chain uses TRBV2 with TRBJ1-2; D remains unclear. CDR3 length equals 14 residues. V shed 3 bases and J shed 3 bases, with 11 bases lying between them. The germline V gene encodes CDR1 SNHLY and CDR2 FYNNEI. The DNA for the CDR3 is TGTGCCAGCAGTGATATAACAGCGGACTATGGCTACACCTTC. It codes for CASSDITADYGYTF. The whole variable domain, remainder taken from reference TRBV2 and TRBJ1-2, is EPEVTQTPSHQVTQMGQEVILRCVPISNHLYFYWYRQILGQKVEFLVSFYNNEISEKSEIFDDQFSVERPDGSNFTLKIRSTKLEDSAMYFCASSDITADYGYTFGSGTRLTVV.

The V and J genes are TRBV18 and TRBJ2-2; no clear D. With 1 base removed from V and 2 bases from J, the gap between germline ends came to 8 bases. CDR3 length: 15 residues. CDR1 and CDR2 (germline): KGHSH, LQKENI. Here the CDR3 DNA reads TGTGCCAGCTCACCACGTGACACCAACACCGGGGAGCTGTTTTTT. Its translation is CASSPRDTNTGELFF.

This sequence joins TRBV9 and TRBJ2-3, with 8 bases aligning to TRBD1. With V trimmed by 2 bases and J by 1 base, 6 bases remained unmatched. Germline V gene sequence: CDR1 SGDLS, CDR2 YYNGEE. The CDR3 has 16 amino acids. The CDR3 sequence: CASSVRTGFGTDTQYF. CDR3 nucleotide sequence: TGTGCCAGCAGCGTCCGGACAGGGTTCGGCACAGATACGCAGTATTTT.

The chain joins TRBV29-1 to TRBJ2-7; TRBD2 agrees at 8 bases. Germline V gives CDR1 SQVTM, CDR2 ANQGSEA. V lost 5 bases and J lost 7; bases outside the gene matches: 16. CDR3 length: 15 amino acids. The CDR3 DNA follows: TGCAGCGTTACGTTAGCGGGACTTGGACGAAAAGAGCAGTACTTC. Its protein is CSVTLAGLGRKEQYF.

This clone appeared once. The chain carries TRBV29-1 and TRBJ2-1; TRBD2 is a possible D gene (6 bases). In germline, CDR1 is SQVTM, CDR2 ANQGSEA. V lost 3 bases and J lost 10, with 13 bases in between. The CDR3 loop spans 12 amino acids. The chain's CDR3 is CSVEAGTREQFF. CDR3 nucleotide sequence: TGCAGCGTTGAGGCAGGGACTCGGGAGCAGTTCTTC.

This rearrangement joins TRBV5-4 to TRBJ2-2; perhaps TRBD1 as D (5 bases). The CDR3 sequence is 13 residues long. Trimming cost V 2 bases and J 4 bases, with 6 bases left between them. Germline assignment: CDR1 SGHNT and CDR2 YYREEE (reference sequence). CDR3 amino acids: CASSFDSTGELFF. The CDR3 region has the DNA TGTGCCAGCAGCTTTGACAGCACCGGGGAGCTGTTTTTT.